Listed here are 29 T cell receptor beta chains from one sample, sequenced in a study of blood T cell repertoires in COVID-19. Sequencing was performed with immunoSEQ multiplex PCR; in TCRdb, only in-frame clones are kept and a portion is missing. The sample has 250,000 or so clones; 84% are singletons. The sample was peripheral blood. Source of these receptors: a woman in her 40s who had recovered from COVID-19.

The chain couples TRBV6-1 to TRBJ1-4, with D unresolved. The CDR3 has 16 residues. With 2 bases removed from V and 8 bases from J, the gap between germline ends came to 18 bases. Germline V CDR1 and CDR2: MNHNS, SASEGT. As DNA, the CDR3 is TGTGCCAGCAGTGAATACGGGGTGGAGGTTGGGGAAAAACTGTTTTTT. The encoded protein is CASSEYGVEVGEKLFF.

This clone was counted a few times. The chain combines TRBV5-1 with TRBJ2-3; 7 positions match TRBD2. This CDR3 is built from 16 residues. CDR1 and CDR2 from the germline V gene are SGHRS and YFSETQ. The trim removed 4 bases at V and 3 bases at J, leaving 11 bases unmatched. CDR3 nucleotides: TGCGCCAGCAGCCACTCGGGGGGATTCAGGACAGATACGCAGTATTTT. As protein: CASSHSGGFRTDTQYF.

V usage is TRBV28 and J usage is TRBJ1-5, with 9 bases that match TRBD1. After removal of 8 bases from V and 2 bases from J, the junction contained 4 bases not matched to a gene. The CDR3 totals 14 residues. Germline assignment: CDR1 MDHEN and CDR2 SYDVKM. The CDR3 spells CASQGQGGNQPQHF. The CDR3 DNA follows: TGTGCCAGCCAGGGACAGGGCGGCAATCAGCCCCAGCATTTT.

The chain links TRBV2 to TRBJ1-4, with D perhaps matching TRBD1 (6 bases). The CDR3 covers 15 residues. The V end was cut by 5 bases, the J end by 7 bases, with 17 bases between. Germline V CDR1 and CDR2: SNHLY, FYNNEI. This CDR3 is CASSYYVGAGEKLFF. The DNA for the CDR3 is TGTGCCAGCAGTTACTACGTGGGGGCGGGTGAAAAACTGTTTTTT. Full variable domain (outside the CDR3, taken from reference TRBV2 and TRBJ1-4): EPEVTQTPSHQVTQMGQEVILRCVPISNHLYFYWYRQILGQKVEFLVSFYNNEISEKSEIFDDQFSVERPDGSNFTLKIRSTKLEDSAMYFCASSYYVGAGEKLFFGSGTQLSVL.

The chain is built from TRBV5-1 and TRBJ2-3; 11 nucleotides agree with TRBD2. The length of the CDR3 is 18 residues. Trimming at V came to 3 bases and at J to 4 bases, leaving 13 bases not matched to a gene. Germline V gives CDR1 SGHRS, CDR2 YFSETQ. The CDR3 protein is CASSSRSGLAGAPDTQYF. CDR3 sequence (DNA): TGCGCCAGCAGCTCGCGATCCGGACTAGCGGGCGCACCAGATACGCAGTATTTT.

This sequence joins TRBV6-5 and TRBJ1-1; no definite D call. The CDR3 is made up of 11 amino acids. Germline lookup yields CDR1 MNHEY and CDR2 SVGAGI. Trimming took 8 bases from V and 0 from J, leaving 4 bases between them. Here the CDR3 DNA reads TGTGCCAGCCGGGTGAACACTGAAGCTTTCTTT. Its translation: CASRVNTEAFF.

This chain uses TRBV29-1 with TRBJ2-7; 10 bases map to TRBD1. V lost 4 bases and J lost 4; bases outside the gene matches: 7. The CDR3 consists of 14 residues. Germline values: CDR1 SQVTM, CDR2 ANQGSEA. DNA for the CDR3: TGCAGCGTTGTTCCCGGACAGGGGGGATACGAGCAGTACTTC. Translation gives CSVVPGQGGYEQYF.

The count of this clone is one. The rearrangement uses TRBV6-5 and TRBJ2-3; D gene uncertain. This CDR3 region has 12 residues. V lost 4 bases, J lost 2 bases, and 4 bases lay in between. Germline V gives CDR1 MNHEY, CDR2 SVGAGI. The CDR3 spells CASSSHTDTQYF. The CDR3 DNA follows: TGTGCCAGCAGTTCCCACACAGATACGCAGTATTTT.

The chain carries TRBV5-6 and TRBJ1-4; D gene uncertain. Germline V gene sequence: CDR1 SGHDT, CDR2 YYEEEE. The CDR3 has 16 amino acids. V was shortened by 3 bases and J by 1 base, with 13 bases between the two germline ends. The CDR3, as DNA: TGTGCCAGCAGCTCGATACGCCCGGGAACTAATGAAAAACTGTTTTTT. Its translation is CASSSIRPGTNEKLFF.

This clone was seen a few times. The rearrangement uses TRBV27 and TRBJ1-2; D possibly corresponds to TRBD1 (5 bases). The V end lost 2 bases, the J end lost 3 bases, and 13 bases lay between the germline ends. Germline CDR1 is MNHEY and CDR2 is SMNVEV (reference sequence). The CDR3 is 15 residues long. CDR3 region: CASSLGAGLYYGYTF. The CDR3 DNA sequence: TGTGCCAGCAGTTTAGGGGCAGGGCTGTACTATGGCTACACCTTC.

This clone was counted a few times. The chain uses TRBV19 and TRBJ2-6; 7 positions match TRBD2. Germline V lookup: CDR1 LNHDA, CDR2 SQIVND (reference sequence). V lost 3 bases, J lost 0 bases, and 5 bases stayed unmatched. The length of the CDR3 is 17 residues. The CDR3 nucleotides read TGTGCCAGTAGTATTTGGGGAGGGTCCTCTGGGGCCAACGTCCTGACTTTC. Its protein product is CASSIWGGSSGANVLTF. Full variable domain (remainder filled in from reference TRBV19 and TRBJ2-6): DGGITQSPKYLFRKEGQNVTLSCEQNLNHDAMYWYRQDPGQGLRLIYYSQIVNDFQKGDIAEGYSVSREKKESFPLTVTSAQKNPTAFYLCASSIWGGSSGANVLTFGAGSRLTVL.

A single count supports this clone. The identical CDR3 is also encoded by other nucleotide sequences in the sample. The J gene is TRBJ1-2, the V gene TRBV7-9; D is undetermined. V was cut by 1 base and J by 4 bases, with 4 bases left in between. The length of the CDR3 is 12 residues. Germline V CDR1 and CDR2: SEHNR, FQNEAQ (reference sequence). CDR3 loop: CASSLDSYGYTF. The CDR3 region has the DNA TGTGCCAGCAGCTTAGACAGCTATGGCTACACCTTC.

The J gene is TRBJ2-1, the V gene TRBV29-1; D is ambiguous. V gave up 1 base and J gave up 6 bases, with 13 bases separating them. Per the germline V gene, CDR1 is SQVTM and CDR2 is ANQGSEA. The CDR3 spans 14 residues. The CDR3: CSVEGPGIANEQFF. The DNA of the CDR3 is TGCAGCGTTGAAGGCCCAGGCATTGCCAATGAGCAGTTCTTC.

This chain joins TRBV3-1 (or the pseudogene TRBV3-2) and TRBJ2-5, with TRBD2 as a possible D gene (5 bases). The germline V and J ends were trimmed by 3 bases and 2 bases, with 10 bases remaining between them. This CDR3 is 14 amino acids long. Germline V gives CDR1 LGHDT, CDR2 YNNKEL (reference sequence). The CDR3 reads CASSHSAEQETQYF. In DNA, the CDR3 is TGTGCCAGCAGCCACTCAGCGGAGCAAGAGACCCAGTACTTC.

The chain uses TRBV9 and TRBJ2-5, with 9 bases aligning to TRBD1. Unmatched junction bases numbered 4, after V lost 3 bases and J lost 4 bases. The germline V gene has CDR1 SGDLS and CDR2 YYNGEE. The CDR3 is 14 amino acids. The CDR3 DNA sequence: TGTGCCAGCAGCGCCGGACAGGGGAGAGAGACCCAGTACTTC. This sequence encodes CASSAGQGRETQYF.

The J gene is TRBJ1-1, the V gene TRBV11-3; D is ambiguous. Germline CDR1 and CDR2: SGHNT and YENEEA. There are 13 residues in the CDR3. V was shortened by 5 bases and J by 5 bases, with 12 bases between the two germline ends. CDR3 DNA: TGTGCCAGCAGCCGACCGGGGAGGACTGAAGCTTTCTTT. This gives the protein CASSRPGRTEAFF.

This chain links TRBV6-6 with TRBJ1-6; 8 bases align to TRBD1. V gave up 8 bases and J gave up 4 bases; unmatched junction bases: 7. CDR3 size: 15 residues. The V gene's germline CDR1 is MNHNY and CDR2 SVGAGI (reference sequence). CDR3 DNA sequence: TGTGCCAGCTCCACAGGGGGGGGGTATAATTCACCCCTCCACTTT. Translated: CASSTGGGYNSPLHF.

The count of this clone is one. The chain is built from TRBV5-8 and TRBJ2-5, with TRBD2 matching 7 bases. The ends lost 6 bases at V and 1 base at J; junction bases unmatched: 3. The CDR3 covers 13 residues. The germline V gene has CDR1 SGHTS and CDR2 YDEGEE. CDR3 in amino acids: CASTRGVQETQYF. The CDR3 DNA sequence: TGTGCCAGCACCCGGGGGGTCCAAGAGACCCAGTACTTC.

The DNA of the CDR3 is TGTGCCAGCAGCCCCCGGGACAGGGTAAGCTACGAGCAGTACTTC. Translated, it gives CASSPRDRVSYEQYF. The J gene is TRBJ2-7, the V gene TRBV11-2; 9 bases line up with TRBD1. Germline CDR1 is SGHAT and CDR2 is FQNNGV. The CDR3 has 15 amino acids. Losses at the gene ends were 5 bases for V and 3 bases for J; bases not matched to a gene: 8. Full variable domain (missing parts from reference TRBV11-2 and TRBJ2-7): EAGVAQSPRYKIIEKRQSVAFWCNPISGHATLYWYQQILGQGPKLLIQFQNNGVVDDSQLPKDRFSAERLKGVDSTLKIQPAKLEDSAVYLCASSPRDRVSYEQYFGPGTRLTVT.

The chain is built from TRBV2 and TRBJ2-7; D is possibly TRBD1 (5 bases). V shed 3 bases and J shed 2 bases, with 14 bases lying between them. The CDR3 totals 15 residues. Germline CDR1 is SNHLY and CDR2 is FYNNEI. The CDR3 DNA follows: TGTGCCAGCAGTGACCCCGGCAGGGCGGCCTACGAGCAGTACTTC. Its translation: CASSDPGRAAYEQYF.

CDR3 sequence reads: CASSLFLEETQYF. Written as DNA, the CDR3 is TGCGCCAGCAGCTTGTTCCTTGAAGAGACCCAGTACTTC. V usage is TRBV5-1 and J usage is TRBJ2-5; no definite D call. V was trimmed by 1 base and J by 3 bases, leaving 7 bases between them. The CDR3 sequence is 13 residues long. Germline values: CDR1 SGHRS, CDR2 YFSETQ.

V and J are TRBV10-3 and TRBJ2-5, with 13 bases aligning to TRBD2. The CDR3 has 16 residues. Germline V gene lookup returns CDR1 ENHRY and CDR2 SYGVKD. The junction had 10 bases not matched to a gene; V was cut back by 10 bases and J by 2 bases. The CDR3 region has the DNA TGTGCCACTTTAGACCCGGGACTAGCGGGGCAAGAGACCCAGTACTTC. Translating gives CATLDPGLAGQETQYF.

Comments on this clone: Other DNA sequences from this sample encode an identical CDR3 as well. The V call is TRBV5-1, the J call TRBJ2-3, with TRBD2 identical over 10 bases. The length of the CDR3 is 16 residues. Germline V gene sequence: CDR1 SGHRS, CDR2 YFSETQ. J lost 0 bases, V lost 0 bases, and 1 base had no gene match. CDR3 bases: TGCGCCAGCAGCTTGGGACTAGCGGGCAGCACAGATACGCAGTATTTT. It translates to CASSLGLAGSTDTQYF.

This chain uses TRBV19 with TRBJ2-1; TRBD2 might be the D (6 bases). Germline CDR1 LNHDA, CDR2 SQIVND (reference sequence). V lost 2 bases, J lost 7 bases, and 15 bases lay in between. The CDR3 is made up of 15 amino acids. The CDR3 DNA follows: TGTGCCAGTAGTATAAGTAGCGGTATGGGGAATGAGCAGTTCTTC. Translated: CASSISSGMGNEQFF.

The chain uses TRBV6-5 and TRBJ2-1, with D perhaps TRBD1 (5 bases). CDR3 length: 15 amino acids. The germline V gene has CDR1 MNHEY and CDR2 SVGAGI. Trimming removed 6 bases at V and 5 bases at J, with 17 bases between. This CDR3 reads CASSPTWGGHNEQFF. Here the CDR3 DNA reads TGTGCCAGCAGCCCCACGTGGGGCGGCCACAATGAGCAGTTCTTC.

V gene TRBV4-1 combines with J gene TRBJ1-4, with 9 bases lining up with TRBD1. CDR3 length: 15 residues. The J segment lost 8 bases and the V segment lost 3 bases, leaving 7 bases of the junction unmatched. Germline CDR1 and CDR2: MGHRA and YSYEKL. The CDR3 here is CASSHPGTGLEKLFF. The DNA for the CDR3 is TGCGCCAGCAGCCACCCCGGGACAGGGCTCGAAAAACTGTTTTTT.

The chain couples TRBV6-2 or TRBV6-3 to TRBJ2-2; weak D call: TRBD1 (6 bases). The CDR3 is 15 amino acids. Germline values: CDR1 MNHEY, CDR2 SVGEGT. The ends were cut back, 2 bases at V and 5 bases at J, with 12 bases in the middle. The chain's CDR3 is CASSYLRRGTGELFF. The CDR3, as DNA: TGTGCCAGCAGTTACCTTCGAAGGGGGACCGGGGAGCTGTTTTTT.

The J gene is TRBJ1-1, the V gene TRBV7-2; maybe TRBD1 (6 bases). Germline assignment: CDR1 SGHTA and CDR2 FQGNSA. CDR3 length equals 14 residues. Between the trimmed V and J ends, which lost 3 bases and 7 bases, there was a span of 15 bases. In DNA form, the CDR3 reads TGTGCCAGCAGCTTCTCCCCAGGGGTCAATGAAGCTTTCTTT. It is translated as CASSFSPGVNEAFF.

The CDR3 DNA reads TGTGCCAGCAGCTTGACGGGACAGGGGGCTGATCAGCCCCAGCATTTT. Its protein product is CASSLTGQGADQPQHF. This chain connects TRBV5-4 to TRBJ1-5; 12 bases match TRBD1. V lost 1 base, J lost 5 bases, and 4 bases stayed unmatched. Looked up from germline, CDR1 is SGHNT and CDR2 is YYREEE (reference sequence). This CDR3 spans 16 amino acids.